This T cell receptor (beta chain) was recorded in a study of cytotoxic CD8 clonotypes in ibrutinib-treated CLL (dated by TCRdb to the early 2020s). In terms of the full investigation: In this cohort, over 14 patients were treatment-naive and 11 to 12 were relapsed/refractory, while around 18 had unmutated IGHV. Responses were partial in approximately 24 patients and complete in 2; after median 68 months follow-up, about 14 stayed in remission and about 12 progressed. The response samples were drawn at a median of roughly twelve months into treatment, with a range of roughly 6 to 36 months. An average of about 250,000 productive templates and roughly 94,000 productive rearrangements was obtained per sample. Longitudinal samples were available for about 30% of the 86 trial participants. Cryopreserved peripheral blood mononuclear cells were obtained before treatment, at response, and at either sustained remission or disease progression. Every sample from remission and from progressive disease was obtained while the patients were still on ibrutinib. Broader findings and caveats from the paper: An increase in clonality was observed at ibrutinib response, with clonality remaining stable during sustained remission and falling back toward baseline at progression. Sampling times were not matched between sustained-remission and progressing patients, and lymph node repertoires were not studied. Baseline clonality was found to be higher than that of age-matched healthy donors and was strongly correlated with circulating CD8+ T-cell counts. Public clonotypes were rare and either shrank or stayed stable during treatment, and the rise in clonality at ibrutinib response reflected expansion of private clonotypes.

The CDR1 and CDR2 encoded by the germline V gene (reference sequence) are SEHNR and FQNEAQ. For this chain, trimming is 5 bases at the V end and 3 bases at the J end, and the number of junction bases without a gene match is 4. Including the terminal cysteine and phenylalanine, the CDR3 comprises 13 residues. Solely the CDR3 DNA is kept, with 39 bases framed from the first base. This clone came up a few times. Its target antigen remains unknown. It has no much larger one-base neighbor in the sample; base qualities were not kept. Read against the paper, the sample's time point label means: 12 months on ibrutinib. Roughly 2.2 micrograms of genomic DNA were extracted from cryopreserved PBMCs for TCR beta library preparation. Longitudinal blood samples from CLL patients on ibrutinib monotherapy were analyzed using high-throughput TCR beta sequencing. The patients were enrolled in a single-center, open-label phase 2 trial of ibrutinib monotherapy.

On a MiSeq, deep resolution sequencing aimed for a depth between 1 in 1 million and 1 in 200,000 T cells, with each clonotype covered 10x on average. TCR beta libraries were generated with the immunoSEQ hsTCRB Kit. From the authors' description of their analysis: The data were analyzed with ImmunoSEQ Analyzer and ImmunoSEQ Data Assistant, and V, D and J gene assignments followed IMGT definitions. Clonality, which ranges from 0 to 1, was calculated as one minus the normalized Shannon entropy of productive rearrangement frequencies. Public clonotype analysis was restricted to overrepresented clonotypes comprising at least 0.05% of each patient's repertoire. Some 13 repertoires from age-matched healthy donors, obtained from immuneACCESS, served as clonality controls. Entries here come from immuneACCESS through TCRdb and include only in-frame sequences with V and J called. Some clones fail to appear in such tables; in the studies checked, an unresolved V gene covers under half of the shortfall, and the cause of the remainder is unknown. The V and J calls and clone size were taken over from that table, and D and trimming were inferred from the DNA. Recorded for this sample are about 130,000 clones; 70% to 80% of them occurred a single time. Roughly 13% of the sample belongs to the ten largest clones.

The sequencing used PBMCs, collected after 12 months of ibrutinib treatment. The rearranged segments are TRBV7-9 and TRBJ2-7, and TRBD2 aligns with 7 junction nucleotides. This TCR derives from a human donor with chronic lymphocytic leukemia. CDR3 loop: CASSPGGSYEQYF. The DNA reads as follows: TGTGCCAGCAGCCCGGGCGGGAGCTACGAGCAGTACTTC.